This passage covers 30 T cell receptor beta chains from one sample sequenced in a study of blood T cell repertoires in COVID-19. Method: immunoSEQ multiplex PCR; TCRdb's copy keeps in-frame clones and lacks some. The data contain 70,000 to 95,000 clones, 75% to 90% of them singletons. Sequencing was carried out using peripheral blood. These receptors all come from a human donor in a cohort sampled during active COVID-19.

The V call is TRBV11-2, the J call TRBJ2-2; D gene unclear. The CDR3 contains 13 residues. Looked up from germline, CDR1 is SGHAT and CDR2 is FQNNGV. Trimming took off 3 bases at V and 4 bases at J, with 6 bases between the two ends. The CDR3 region has the DNA TGTGCCAGCAGCTTGAGCCGCACCGGGGAGCTGTTTTTT. This translates into CASSLSRTGELFF.

This clone was detected a few times. Here the CDR3 DNA reads TGTGCCAGCAGCCCAGGAGGAGGTAACGAGCAGTACTTC. Amino acids: CASSPGGGNEQYF. The chain links TRBV7-3 to TRBJ2-7; a possible D gene is TRBD2 (5 bases). The V end was cut by 5 bases, the J end by 5 bases, with 13 bases between. Germline CDR1 reads SGHTA; CDR2 reads FQGTGA. CDR3 length equals 13 residues.

The chain has TRBV4-1 and TRBJ2-7; 9 bases map to TRBD1. V trimming: 0 bases; J trimming: 6 bases; junction bases outside the gene matches: 9. CDR3 length equals 16 residues. Germline V gives CDR1 MGHRA, CDR2 YSYEKL. The CDR3 reads CASSQDNRRTGAEQYF. In DNA, the CDR3 is TGCGCCAGCAGCCAAGATAATAGGCGGACAGGGGCCGAGCAGTACTTC.

This clone appeared a single time. The chain recombines TRBV29-1 with TRBJ1-5, with TRBD1 identical over 7 bases. The germline CDR1 and CDR2 sequences are SQVTM and ANQGSEA. Germline trimming cut 6 bases from V and 0 bases from J; bases unmatched to any gene: 5. The CDR3 is 14 residues long. CDR3 nucleotide sequence: TGCAGCGTAGCAGGGGGGAATAGCAATCAGCCCCAGCATTTT. The encoded protein is CSVAGGNSNQPQHF.

This chain joins TRBV4-2 and TRBJ2-2; TRBD2 matches 8 bases. This CDR3 has 15 amino acids. The trim removed 4 bases at V and 7 bases at J, leaving 8 bases unmatched. Germline V gene sequence: CDR1 LGHNA, CDR2 YNFKEQ. The chain's CDR3 is CASSRVAGTNGELFF. DNA of the CDR3: TGTGCCAGCAGCCGGGTAGCGGGGACTAACGGGGAGCTGTTTTTT.

This sequence joins TRBV5-1 and TRBJ1-1, with a weak D call TRBD1 (6 bases). This CDR3 contains 14 residues. Trimming pared 4 bases from V and 0 bases from J, leaving 10 bases between. From germline, CDR1 is SGHRS and CDR2 YFSETQ. The CDR3 region has the DNA TGCGCCAGCAGCGTGGACAGAATGAACACTGAAGCTTTCTTT. Residues: CASSVDRMNTEAFF.

V and J are TRBV5-1 and TRBJ1-2, with D possibly matching TRBD1 (5 bases). The germline V gene encodes CDR1 SGHRS and CDR2 YFSETQ. The CDR3 covers 13 residues. The ends were cut back, 4 bases at V and 3 bases at J, with 10 bases in the middle. CDR3 DNA sequence: TGCGCCAGCAGCCCCCCGGGGGACTATGGCTACACCTTC. Translated: CASSPPGDYGYTF.

This sequence joins TRBV7-2 and TRBJ2-7; 7 bases are shared with TRBD1. CDR1 is SGHTA and CDR2 is FQGNSA in the germline V gene. This CDR3 has 15 amino acids. V dropped 1 base and J dropped 3; count of bases not matched to a gene: 6. The CDR3 sequence: CASSLDRGPNYEQYF. CDR3 DNA: TGTGCCAGCAGCTTAGATAGGGGGCCGAACTACGAGCAGTACTTC.

The rearrangement uses TRBV12-5 and TRBJ1-1, with D possibly matching TRBD1 (6 bases). CDR3 length equals 13 residues. The germline V and J ends were trimmed by 6 bases and 1 base, with 9 bases remaining between them. Per the germline V gene, CDR1 is LGHNT and CDR2 is FRNRAP. CDR3 in amino acids: CASGVDRNTEAFF. In DNA form, the CDR3 reads TGTGCTAGTGGCGTGGACAGGAACACTGAAGCTTTCTTT.

V and J are TRBV6-5 and TRBJ1-6; no clear D gene. This CDR3 spans 13 amino acids. V was pared by 10 bases and J by 3 bases, with 10 bases between. From germline, CDR1 is MNHEY and CDR2 SVGAGI. Here the CDR3 reads CAIQDHYNSPLHF. The CDR3, as DNA: TGTGCCATCCAGGATCACTATAATTCACCCCTCCACTTT.

The CDR3 nucleotides read TGCGCCAGCAGCTTAGGGGTCCACCAAGAGACCCAGTACTTC. Its protein product is CASSLGVHQETQYF. V gene TRBV5-1 combines with J gene TRBJ2-5, with a weak D call TRBD1 (5 bases). Trimming took 2 bases from V and 0 from J, leaving 8 bases between them. CDR1 SGHRS and CDR2 YFSETQ come from the germline V gene. This CDR3 has 14 residues.

This clone was seen only a few times. The chain has TRBV5-1 and TRBJ1-2, with TRBD1 matching 7 bases. The CDR3 is 13 residues long. V shed 4 bases, J shed 6 bases, and the junction held 6 bases outside the gene matches. Germline CDR1 SGHRS, CDR2 YFSETQ. CDR3 bases: TGCGCCAGCAGCACACAGGGGCTCCATGGCTACACCTTC. It specifies CASSTQGLHGYTF.

The chain recombines TRBV7-2 with TRBJ2-5; 8 bases agree with TRBD1. The CDR3 has 13 residues. CDR1 SGHTA and CDR2 FQGNSA come from the germline V gene. After removal of 4 bases from V and 4 bases from J, the junction contained 2 bases not matched to a gene. Here the CDR3 reads CASSSQGGETQYF. The CDR3 DNA reads TGTGCCAGCAGCTCACAGGGGGGAGAGACCCAGTACTTC.

The chain couples TRBV3-1 (or the pseudogene TRBV3-2) to TRBJ1-1; D is possibly TRBD1 (6 bases). V was shortened by 4 bases and J by 1 base, with 10 bases between the two germline ends. Germline CDR1 is LGHDT and CDR2 is YNNKEL (reference sequence). The CDR3 spans 14 residues. CDR3 DNA sequence: TGTGCCAGCAGCCTTGTACAGGGGAACACTGAAGCTTTCTTT. It encodes CASSLVQGNTEAFF.

V and J are TRBV5-1 and TRBJ2-2; the match to TRBD1 covers 8 bases. The germline CDR1 and CDR2 sequences are SGHRS and YFSETQ. After removal of 4 bases from V and 5 bases from J, the junction contained 10 bases not matched to a gene. This CDR3 region has 16 residues. The CDR3 sequence is CASSPGQVRRTGELFF. The CDR3 DNA reads as TGCGCCAGCAGCCCGGGACAGGTTCGTCGGACCGGGGAGCTGTTTTTT. Together with reference TRBV5-1 and TRBJ2-2, the CDR3 gives the full variable domain: KAGVTQTPRYLIKTRGQQVTLSCSPISGHRSVSWYQQTPGQGLQFLFEYFSETQRNKGNFPGRFSGRQFSNSRSEMNVSTLELGDSALYLCASSPGQVRRTGELFFGEGSRLTVL.

The V call is TRBV28, the J call TRBJ1-2; the D gene is possibly TRBD1 (6 bases). The V end was cut by 7 bases, the J end by 0 bases, with 12 bases between. The V gene's germline CDR1 is MDHEN and CDR2 SYDVKM. The CDR3 sequence is 14 residues long. CDR3 nucleotide sequence: TGTGCCAGCATTCCGGGACATCCTAACTATGGCTACACCTTC. It is translated as CASIPGHPNYGYTF.

The CDR3 DNA reads TGTGCCAGCTCATCAGACAGGTTCACCGGGGAGCTGTTTTTT. Translation gives CASSSDRFTGELFF. The chain links TRBV18 to TRBJ2-2; tentative D call: TRBD1 (6 bases). The CDR3 contains 14 residues. V lost 5 bases and J 4 bases, leaving 11 bases between the germline ends. Per germline, CDR1 KGHSH and CDR2 LQKENI.

The chain joins TRBV2 to TRBJ2-7; D uncertain. CDR3 length: 12 amino acids. Trimming took 3 bases from V and 4 from J, leaving 7 bases between them. Germline V CDR1 and CDR2: SNHLY, FYNNEI. The DNA for the CDR3 is TGTGCCAGCAGTGATAACGGGTACGAGCAGTACTTC. Translating it yields CASSDNGYEQYF.

This chain uses TRBV7-6 with TRBJ2-7; the match to TRBD1 covers 9 bases. The V segment lost 1 base and the J segment 0 bases; nucleotides outside the gene matches: 4. The CDR3 has 16 residues. Germline V gives CDR1 SGHVS, CDR2 FNYEAQ. The DNA of the CDR3 is TGTGCCAGCAGCTTAGGGGGACAGGGTACCTCCTACGAGCAGTACTTC. Its translation: CASSLGGQGTSYEQYF.

V gene TRBV6-5 combines with J gene TRBJ2-5, with D perhaps matching TRBD1 (6 bases). The CDR3 length is 15 residues. The V end lost 0 bases, the J end lost 4 bases, and 12 bases lay between the germline ends. Germline CDR1 reads MNHEY; CDR2 reads SVGAGI. The chain's CDR3 is CASSYSHRALETQYF. CDR3 coding DNA: TGTGCCAGCAGTTACTCCCACAGGGCTCTAGAGACCCAGTACTTC.

The chain has TRBV5-1 and TRBJ2-5, with a possible D match to TRBD1 (6 bases). CDR3 length equals 15 residues. V lost 7 bases to trimming and J lost 2 bases, with 18 bases between them. The germline gives CDR1 SGHRS, CDR2 YFSETQ. The CDR3 DNA sequence: TGCGCCAGCCGTAACCGGGACATCGGACAAGAGACCCAGTACTTC. This sequence encodes CASRNRDIGQETQYF. Combining the CDR3 with reference TRBV5-1 and TRBJ2-5 gives the whole variable domain KAGVTQTPRYLIKTRGQQVTLSCSPISGHRSVSWYQQTPGQGLQFLFEYFSETQRNKGNFPGRFSGRQFSNSRSEMNVSTLELGDSALYLCASRNRDIGQETQYFGPGTRLLVL.

This clone has only one observation. The rearrangement joins TRBV30 to TRBJ1-6; tentatively, D is TRBD1 (6 bases). The CDR3 consists of 14 residues. Per the germline V gene, CDR1 is GTSNPN and CDR2 is SVGIG (reference sequence). Trimming cost V 4 bases and J 7 bases, with 14 bases left between them. The CDR3 protein is CAWNPGQLNSPLHF. In DNA form, the CDR3 reads TGTGCCTGGAATCCCGGACAGTTAAATTCACCCCTCCACTTT. Drawing the rest from reference TRBV30 and TRBJ1-6, the complete variable domain is SQTIHQWPATLVQPVGSPLSLECTVEGTSNPNLYWYRQAAGRGLQLLFYSVGIGQISSEVPQNLSASRPQDRQFILSSKKLLLSDSGFYLCAWNPGQLNSPLHFGNGTRLTVT.

As concerns this clone: Other DNA sequences in the same sample also yield this CDR3. The V call is TRBV6-2 or TRBV6-3, the J call TRBJ1-2, with 7 bases matching TRBD1. J was trimmed by 2 bases and V by 5 bases; bases with no gene match: 5. Germline CDR1 and CDR2: MNHEY and SVGEGT. CDR3 length: 14 residues. The CDR3 loop is CASSDPGQNYGYTF. CDR3 nucleotides: TGTGCCAGCAGTGATCCGGGACAGAACTATGGCTACACCTTC.

V and J are TRBV4-3 and TRBJ2-6, with D hard to call. V was shortened by 0 bases and J by 0 bases, with 12 bases between the two germline ends. Germline values: CDR1 LGHNA, CDR2 YSLEER. The CDR3 totals 18 residues. In DNA form, the CDR3 reads TGCGCCAGCAGCCAAGATCCGAGACACTTCTCTGGGGCCAACGTCCTGACTTTC. It is translated as CASSQDPRHFSGANVLTF.

V usage is TRBV7-3 and J usage is TRBJ1-2, with a tentative D call TRBD1 (6 bases). V was trimmed by 5 bases and J by 0 bases, leaving 10 bases between them. The CDR3 length is 14 residues. Germline CDR1 is SGHTA and CDR2 is FQGTGA. The CDR3 loop reads CASSQGTSNYGYTF. The DNA of the CDR3 is TGTGCCAGCAGCCAGGGGACCTCTAACTATGGCTACACCTTC.

A single count supports this clone. V and J are TRBV5-3 and TRBJ2-7, with D tentatively TRBD2 (5 bases). Being an ORF, TRBV5-3 has a function that is uncertain. V was clipped by 0 bases and J by 0 bases, with 10 bases between them. CDR3 length: 15 residues. This CDR3 reads CARSLGGEGSYEQYF. The DNA for the CDR3 is TGTGCCAGAAGCTTGGGGGGTGAGGGCTCCTACGAGCAGTACTTC.

This clone has just a few counts. This chain links TRBV5-1 with TRBJ1-2; D ambiguous. The CDR3 extends over 13 amino acids. Looked up from germline, CDR1 is SGHRS and CDR2 is YFSETQ. Trimming left V 0 bases short and J 8 bases short, with 11 bases between. As DNA, the CDR3 is TGCGCCAGCAGCTTGGCCGGGGTTTGGGGCTACACCTTC. This codes for CASSLAGVWGYTF.

This chain joins TRBV3-1 (or the pseudogene TRBV3-2) and TRBJ2-6; D unresolved. Trimming removed 3 bases from V and 0 bases from J, with 6 bases in between. The CDR3 loop spans 15 amino acids. Per the germline V gene, CDR1 is LGHDT and CDR2 is YNNKEL (reference sequence). This CDR3 reads CASSQLYSGANVLTF. The CDR3 nucleotides read TGTGCCAGCAGCCAGTTATACTCTGGGGCCAACGTCCTGACTTTC.

This clone was observed a single time. This chain connects TRBV6-5 to TRBJ1-1; tentative D call: TRBD1 (5 bases). V lost 1 base and J 5 bases, leaving 11 bases between the germline ends. The germline gives CDR1 MNHEY, CDR2 SVGAGI. This CDR3 region has 14 residues. The CDR3 here is CASSYWGGRTEAFF. CDR3 nucleotides: TGTGCCAGCAGTTACTGGGGGGGGAGAACTGAAGCTTTCTTT.

The chain couples TRBV5-1 to TRBJ2-1; weak D call: TRBD1 (6 bases). Trimming left V 4 bases short and J 10 bases short, with 12 bases between. Germline V lookup: CDR1 SGHRS, CDR2 YFSETQ. This CDR3 region has 12 residues. The CDR3 DNA sequence: TGCGCCAGCAGCCTCGTCGGGACAGAGCAGTTCTTC. Protein: CASSLVGTEQFF.